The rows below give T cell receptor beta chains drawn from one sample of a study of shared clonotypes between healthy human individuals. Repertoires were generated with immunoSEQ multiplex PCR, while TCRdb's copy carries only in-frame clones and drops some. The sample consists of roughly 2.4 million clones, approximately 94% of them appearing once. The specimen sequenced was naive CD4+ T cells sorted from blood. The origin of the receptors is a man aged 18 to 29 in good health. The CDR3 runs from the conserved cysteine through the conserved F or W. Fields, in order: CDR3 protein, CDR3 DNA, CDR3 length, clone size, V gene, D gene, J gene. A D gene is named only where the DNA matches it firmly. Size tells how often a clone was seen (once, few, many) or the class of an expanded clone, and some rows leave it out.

CASSLIKGRDYGYTF | TGTGCCAGCAGTTTAATTAAAGGCAGGGACTATGGCTACACCTTC | 15 | - | TRBV28 | - | TRBJ1-2
CASSDNRLYTGELFF | TGTGCCAGCAGTGATAACAGATTATACACCGGGGAGCTGTTTTTT | 15 | - | TRBV2 | - | TRBJ2-2
CASSQGQINTGELFF | TGCGCCAGCAGCCAAGGACAGATAAACACCGGGGAGCTGTTTTTT | 15 | - | TRBV4-1 | - | TRBJ2-2
CASTLTYGGIYEQYF | TGTGCCAGTACCCTTACATATGGGGGAATTTACGAGCAGTACTTC | 15 | - | TRBV19 | - | TRBJ2-7
CASSEGASGRFQETQYF | TGTGCCAGCAGCGAGGGGGCTAGCGGGCGTTTCCAAGAGACCCAGTACTTC | 17 | - | TRBV7-9 | - | TRBJ2-5
CASSLEGFNTGELFF | TGCGCCAGCAGCTTGGAAGGGTTCAACACCGGGGAGCTGTTTTTT | 15 | - | TRBV5-1 | - | TRBJ2-2
CASSVGQGGNEQFF | TGCGCCAGCAGCGTCGGACAGGGGGGAAATGAGCAGTTCTTC | 14 | - | TRBV5-1 | TRBD1 | TRBJ2-1
CASSDGYGSPTDTQYF | TGCGCCAGCAGTGACGGGTATGGATCTCCCACAGATACGCAGTATTTT | 16 | - | TRBV10-2 | - | TRBJ2-3
CASSHSLIAGGSYEQYF | TGTGCCAGCAGCCATTCCCTTATAGCGGGGGGCTCCTACGAGCAGTACTTC | 17 | - | TRBV13 | TRBD2 | TRBJ2-7
CASSFAEGTQYF | TGCGCCAGCAGCTTCGCAGAAGGGACCCAGTACTTC | 12 | - | TRBV5-1 | - | TRBJ2-5
CASSRNSNTGELFF | TGTGCCAGCAGTAGGAATTCGAACACCGGGGAGCTGTTTTTT | 14 | - | TRBV6-4 | - | TRBJ2-2
CAFQDSTDTQYF | TGTGCCTTCCAGGACAGCACAGATACGCAGTATTTT | 12 | - | TRBV6-1 | - | TRBJ2-3
CASSDTSGSQTQYF | TGTGCCAGCAGTGACACTAGCGGGAGTCAGACCCAGTACTTC | 14 | - | TRBV6-4 | TRBD2 | TRBJ2-5
CAWRRTSGISYEQYF | TGTGCCTGGAGGCGGACTAGCGGGATTTCCTACGAGCAGTACTTC | 15 | - | TRBV30 | TRBD2 | TRBJ2-7
CASSGWDNQPQHF | TGTGCCAGCAGTGGGTGGGACAATCAGCCCCAGCATTTT | 13 | - | TRBV6-6 | - | TRBJ1-5
CASSEIQGTQPQHF | TGCGCCAGCAGCGAGATACAGGGAACCCAGCCCCAGCATTTT | 14 | - | TRBV5-1 | - | TRBJ1-5
CASSLNRGDTQYF | TGCGCCAGCAGCCTGAACAGGGGCGATACGCAGTATTTT | 13 | - | TRBV5-1 | TRBD1 | TRBJ2-3
CSVVVYLNTEAFF | TGCAGCGTTGTCGTTTACTTGAACACTGAAGCTTTCTTT | 13 | once | TRBV29-1 | - | TRBJ1-1
CASSTGTSGSDEQYF | TGTGCCAGCAGCACTGGGACTAGCGGCTCTGACGAGCAGTACTTC | 15 | - | TRBV7-2 | TRBD2 | TRBJ2-7
CATSRGPFPTNEKLFF | TGTGCCACCAGCAGAGGGCCCTTTCCAACTAATGAAAAACTGTTTTTT | 16 | - | TRBV15 | - | TRBJ1-4
CASSLRREGVNEQFF | TGTGCCAGCAGCTTAAGGCGGGAGGGCGTCAATGAGCAGTTCTTC | 15 | - | TRBV11-3 | TRBD2 | TRBJ2-1
CASSRQGYNSPLHF | TGTGCCAGCAGTAGACAGGGTTATAATTCACCCCTCCACTTT | 14 | - | TRBV6-5 | TRBD1 | TRBJ1-6
CASSPPTGTFYGYTF | TGTGCCAGCTCACCCCCAACGGGGACCTTCTATGGCTACACCTTC | 15 | - | TRBV18 | - | TRBJ1-2
CASSLTSGITGELFF | TGTGCCAGCAGCTTAACTAGCGGGATAACCGGGGAGCTGTTTTTT | 15 | - | TRBV7-2 | TRBD2 | TRBJ2-2
CASSTQGGSGYTF | TGTGCCAGCTCTACCCAAGGAGGGAGCGGCTACACCTTC | 13 | - | TRBV18 | - | TRBJ1-2
CASSSPQRGGWDTQYF | TGTGCCAGCAGCTCGCCCCAGCGGGGGGGATGGGATACGCAGTATTTT | 16 | few | TRBV5-4 | TRBD2 | TRBJ2-3
CASSATSSTDTQYF | TGTGCCAGCAGCGCGACCAGCAGCACAGATACGCAGTATTTT | 14 | - | TRBV7-9 | - | TRBJ2-3
CASRGLAANSYEQYF | TGTGCCAGCAGAGGACTAGCGGCCAACTCCTACGAGCAGTACTTC | 15 | - | TRBV27 | TRBD2 | TRBJ2-7
CASRQGLAGGLHTQYF | TGTGCCAGCAGGCAGGGACTAGCGGGAGGACTTCATACGCAGTATTTT | 16 | - | TRBV6-6 | TRBD2 | TRBJ2-3
CASSQGTVGGYTF | TGTGCCAGCAGCCAGGGGACCGTTGGAGGCTACACCTTC | 13 | - | TRBV16 | - | TRBJ1-2
CASRLGGDGRSGPLHF | TGTGCAAGTCGCTTAGGAGGGGACGGCAGATCGGGGCCCCTCCACTTT | 16 | - | TRBV12-2 | - | TRBJ1-6
CASSLGAEGARGQPQHF | TGTGCCAGCAGCTTAGGAGCAGAGGGGGCGCGGGGTCAGCCCCAGCATTTT | 17 | - | TRBV11-3 | TRBD1 | TRBJ1-5
CTSSQDPGRLNEKLFF | TGCACCAGCAGCCAAGACCCGGGACGGTTAAATGAAAAACTGTTTTTT | 16 | - | TRBV1 | - | TRBJ1-4
CASSVGDMTGSGNTIYF | TGTGCCAGCAGCGTAGGAGATATGACCGGCTCTGGAAACACCATATATTTT | 17 | - | TRBV9 | - | TRBJ1-3
CAISDVGQGEYEQYF | TGTGCCATCAGTGACGTGGGCCAGGGAGAGTACGAGCAGTACTTC | 15 | - | TRBV10-3 | - | TRBJ2-7
CASSRALNEKLFF | TGTGCCAGCAGCCGAGCCTTGAATGAAAAACTGTTTTTT | 13 | - | TRBV14 | - | TRBJ1-4
CASNLNGGYTF | TGTGCCAGCAACCTCAACGGTGGCTACACCTTC | 11 | - | TRBV28 | - | TRBJ1-2
CASSYMRNTGELFF | TGTGCCAGCAGTTATATGAGAAACACCGGGGAGCTGTTTTTT | 14 | - | TRBV6-5 | - | TRBJ2-2
CASSFTGASGNTEAFF | TGCGCCAGCAGCTTCACAGGGGCGAGCGGGAACACTGAAGCTTTCTTT | 16 | - | TRBV5-1 | TRBD1 | TRBJ1-1
CASSQASSNTGELFF | TGCGCCAGCAGCCAAGCATCCTCCAACACCGGGGAGCTGTTTTTT | 15 | - | TRBV4-3 | - | TRBJ2-2
CTSSQNPGSGDTEAFF | TGCACCAGCAGCCAAAACCCCGGGTCGGGGGACACTGAAGCTTTCTTT | 16 | - | TRBV1 | - | TRBJ1-1
CAISEGGRNSPLHF | TGTGCCATCAGTGAGGGGGGGCGGAATTCACCCCTCCACTTT | 14 | - | TRBV10-3 | - | TRBJ1-6
CASSGGGGSTDTQYF | TGTGCCAGCAGCGGGGGAGGGGGCTCCACAGATACGCAGTATTTT | 15 | - | TRBV5-4 | - | TRBJ2-3
CASSPRTGEQYF | TGTGCCAGCAGCCCCAGGACGGGCGAGCAGTACTTC | 12 | - | TRBV9 | - | TRBJ2-7
CASSASGGAGETQYF | TGTGCCAGCAGTGCCAGCGGGGGGGCCGGGGAGACCCAGTACTTC | 15 | once | TRBV28 | TRBD2 | TRBJ2-5
CASSPPGTSGLYEQYF | TGTGCCAGTAGTCCACCCGGGACTAGCGGCCTCTACGAGCAGTACTTC | 16 | - | TRBV19 | TRBD2 | TRBJ2-7
CASSLDKNTEAFF | TGTGCCAGCAGTTTAGACAAGAACACTGAAGCTTTCTTT | 13 | - | TRBV2 | - | TRBJ1-1
CAWSFAVRIGNTIYF | TGTGCCTGGAGTTTCGCCGTACGGATTGGAAACACCATATATTTT | 15 | once | TRBV30 | - | TRBJ1-3
CAWSVQGREKLFF | TGTGCCTGGAGTGTACAGGGGCGAGAAAAACTGTTTTTT | 13 | - | TRBV30 | TRBD1 | TRBJ1-4
CASSLGQPNYGYTF | TGTGCCAGCAGCTTAGGGCAACCGAACTATGGCTACACCTTC | 14 | - | TRBV7-2 | - | TRBJ1-2
CASNYGRTLSTDTQYF | TGTGCCAGCAATTACGGCCGGACTTTGAGCACAGATACGCAGTATTTT | 16 | - | TRBV6-5 | - | TRBJ2-3
CAWGDRGSRLEKLFF | TGTGCCTGGGGAGACAGGGGGAGCAGGCTTGAAAAACTGTTTTTT | 15 | - | TRBV30 | TRBD1 | TRBJ1-4
CASRGSGANVLTF | TGTGCCAGCAGAGGCTCTGGGGCCAACGTCCTGACTTTC | 13 | once | TRBV2 | - | TRBJ2-6